One sample yielded the 32 T cell receptor beta chains listed below, sequenced in a study of CD8 T cells in Susac syndrome. RNA amounts of roughly 0.45 to 1 ug underwent reverse transcription with random hexamers. TCRdb passed the immunoSEQ multiplex PCR reads through MiXCR, listing each CDR3 protein once. The data contain some 96,000 distinct CDR3 sequences, 95% of them singletons. The sample taken for sequencing was CD8+ T cells from PBMCs. These receptors all stem from a human donor with Susac syndrome.

The gene calls are TRBV27 and TRBJ1-5, with 7 bases that match TRBD1. The CDR3 spans 14 residues. V lost 6 bases, J lost 3 bases, and 5 bases stayed unmatched. Germline loops: CDR1 MNHEY, CDR2 SMNVEV (reference sequence). The CDR3 nucleotides are TGTGCCAGCAGGCCGGGACAGCTCAATCAGCCCCAGCATTTT. This codes for CASRPGQLNQPQHF.

A single count supports this clonotype. The chain carries TRBV10-3 and TRBJ2-5, with 8 bases aligning to TRBD1. CDR3 length: 14 residues. V lost 4 bases to trimming and J lost 7 bases; unmatched junction nucleotides: 8. Germline loops: CDR1 ENHRY, CDR2 SYGVKD. The chain's CDR3 is CAISVSRGRGTQYF. Here the CDR3 DNA reads TGTGCCATCAGTGTTAGCAGGGGGCGTGGGACCCAGTACTTC.

The J gene is TRBJ2-5, the V gene TRBV5-4; a possible D gene is TRBD2 (5 bases). The CDR3 runs 13 residues. V was pared by 4 bases and J by 4 bases, with 11 bases between. Germline V gene data show CDR1 as SGHNT and CDR2 as YYREEE (reference sequence). DNA of the CDR3: TGTGCCAGCAGCCCGGGGATTTCAGAGACCCAGTACTTC. Translating gives CASSPGISETQYF. The full variable domain, with the rest looked up from reference TRBV5-4 and TRBJ2-5, is ETGVTQSPTHLIKTRGQQVTLRCSSQSGHNTVSWYQQALGQGPQFIFQYYREEENGRGNFPPRFSGLQFPNYSSELNVNALELDDSALYLCASSPGISETQYFGPGTRLLVL.

The rearrangement uses TRBV29-1 and TRBJ2-3; 9 bases line up with TRBD1. The V segment lost 3 bases and the J segment 2 bases; nucleotides outside the gene matches: 3. The V gene's germline CDR1 is SQVTM and CDR2 ANQGSEA. This CDR3 comprises 14 residues. CDR3 sequence reads: CSVDGDRVTDTQYF. CDR3 sequence (DNA): TGCAGCGTTGACGGGGACAGGGTCACAGATACGCAGTATTTT.

The chain combines TRBV15 with TRBJ1-1; D is possibly TRBD1 (5 bases). The CDR3 length is 14 residues. With 0 bases removed from V and 1 base from J, the gap between germline ends came to 6 bases. Germline loops: CDR1 LNHNV, CDR2 YYDKDF (reference sequence). CDR3: CATSREGGNTEAFF. The CDR3 DNA reads TGTGCCACCAGCAGAGAGGGGGGGAACACTGAAGCTTTCTTT.

The chain joins TRBV7-9 to TRBJ2-5, with D perhaps TRBD1 (7 bases). CDR1 and CDR2 (germline): SEHNR, FQNEAQ (reference sequence). V lost 10 bases to trimming and J lost 4 bases, with 19 bases between them. The CDR3 totals 14 residues. Written as DNA, the CDR3 is TGTGCCACCCCCGCAGGGGGGATGGGAGAGACCCAGTACTTC. Translation: CATPAGGMGETQYF.

The chain has TRBV12-3 or TRBV12-4 and TRBJ2-5, with TRBD2 matching 8 bases. Trimming took 7 bases from V and 4 from J; bases not matched to a gene: 11. There are 15 residues in the CDR3. CDR3 loop: CASTPRGGTGETQYF. Here the CDR3 DNA reads TGTGCCAGCACTCCCCGGGGGGGGACGGGAGAGACCCAGTACTTC.

The V gene is TRBV14, the J gene TRBJ2-7, with no clear D. The V gene lost 6 bases and the J gene lost 3 bases, with 6 bases spanning the gap. This CDR3 is built from 11 residues. Germline-derived CDR1 and CDR2 are SGHDN and FVKESK. CDR3 amino acids: CASSQIYEQYF. The CDR3 DNA reads as TGTGCCAGCAGTCAAATCTACGAGCAGTACTTC.

The V gene is TRBV5-4, the J gene TRBJ2-5, with D maybe TRBD2 (5 bases). TRBJ2-1 matches the DNA end more closely, so the J call is doubtful. There are 14 residues in the CDR3. CDR1 is SGHNT and CDR2 is YYREEE in the germline V gene (reference sequence). Written as DNA, the CDR3 is TGTGCCAGCAGCTTGACGGGTGAACGCGGGCCCCAGTTCTTC. Protein: CASSLTGERGPQFF.

The V and J genes are TRBV5-6 and TRBJ1-2; 7 bases are a match to TRBD1. Germline V gene data show CDR1 as SGHDT and CDR2 as YYEEEE. Trimming at V came to 0 bases and at J to 6 bases, leaving 5 bases not matched to a gene. The CDR3 spans 14 residues. The CDR3 spells CASSLDRGGDGYTF. CDR3 nucleotide sequence: TGTGCCAGCAGCTTGGACAGGGGTGGAGATGGCTACACCTTC.

The chain has TRBV25-1 and TRBJ1-3; 9 bases match TRBD1. CDR3 length equals 16 residues. CDR1 and CDR2 from the germline V gene are MGHDK and SYGVNS. The V gene end was trimmed by 2 bases and the J gene end by 3 bases; junction bases not matched to a gene: 5. The CDR3 bases are TGTGCCAGCAGTGAAGGACAGGGGAAAGGTGGAAACACCATATATTTT. Amino acid sequence: CASSEGQGKGGNTIYF. The entire variable domain, with the rest obtained from reference TRBV25-1 and TRBJ1-3, is as follows: EADIYQTPRYLVIGTGKKITLECSQTMGHDKMYWYQQDPGMELHLIHYSYGVNSTEKGDLSSESTVSRIRTEHFPLTLESARPSHTSQYLCASSEGQGKGGNTIYFGEGSWLTVV.

The chain has TRBV6-4 and TRBJ2-1, with 12 bases aligning to TRBD2. This CDR3 spans 15 amino acids. V shed 5 bases and J 2 bases; nucleotides not matched to a gene: 1. In germline, CDR1 is MRHNA, CDR2 SNTAGT. The CDR3 region has the DNA TGTGCCAGCAGTCCTAGCGGGGGGGCCTACAATGAGCAGTTCTTC. Translated, it gives CASSPSGGAYNEQFF.

In DNA form, the CDR3 reads TGCAGCGTGGGGAGGGGGGGCGACTCTGGAAACACCATATATTTT. This encodes CSVGRGGDSGNTIYF. The genes are TRBV29-1 and TRBJ1-3; a possible D gene is TRBD1 (6 bases). V was shortened by 6 bases and J by 0 bases, with 15 bases between the two germline ends. The CDR3 sequence is 15 residues long. Germline-derived CDR1 and CDR2 are SQVTM and ANQGSEA. The variable domain in full, with the rest retrieved from reference TRBV29-1 and TRBJ1-3, is SAVISQKPSRDICQRGTSLTIQCQVDSQVTMMFWYRQQPGQSLTLIATANQGSEATYESGFVIDKFPISRPNLTFSTLTVSNMSPEDSSIYLCSVGRGGDSGNTIYFGEGSWLTVV.

The chain joins TRBV13 to TRBJ2-6; tentatively, D is TRBD1 (5 bases). Germline CDR1 is PRHDT and CDR2 is FYEKMQ (reference sequence). V was pared by 3 bases and J by 2 bases, with 5 bases between. The CDR3 loop spans 14 amino acids. CDR3 sequence (DNA): TGTGCCAGCAGCTTCAGGGCTGGGGCCAACGTCCTGACTTTC. Its protein is CASSFRAGANVLTF.

This chain uses TRBV11-2 with TRBJ2-7; 9 bases line up with TRBD2. This CDR3 comprises 15 residues. Germline CDR1 and CDR2: SGHAT and FQNNGV. V shed 5 bases and J 0 bases; nucleotides not matched to a gene: 5. The DNA of the CDR3 is TGTGCCAGCAGCAGGAGCGGGGGGCTCTCCTACGAGCAGTACTTC. It specifies CASSRSGGLSYEQYF.

This chain links TRBV7-3 with TRBJ2-7; the D is unclear. Per germline, CDR1 SGHTA and CDR2 FQGTGA. This CDR3 has 15 residues. Trimming took off 3 bases at V and 2 bases at J, with 14 bases between the two ends. Here the CDR3 reads CASSFSSNHPYEQYF. CDR3 nucleotides: TGTGCCAGCAGCTTTTCCTCCAACCATCCCTACGAGCAGTACTTC.

The chain links TRBV3-1 to TRBJ1-2, with 7 bases fitting TRBD1. The length of the CDR3 is 14 residues. V dropped 6 bases and J dropped 0; count of bases not matched to a gene: 4. CDR1 LGHDT and CDR2 YNNKEL come from the germline V gene (reference sequence). The CDR3 sequence: CASSGTAANYGYTF. As DNA, the CDR3 is TGTGCCAGCAGTGGGACAGCCGCTAACTATGGCTACACCTTC.

In this sample, this clonotype turned up once. V gene TRBV7-8 combines with J gene TRBJ2-3, with D possibly being TRBD1 or TRBD2 (5 bases each). Germline CDR1 is SGHVS and CDR2 is FQNEAQ. V lost 0 bases to trimming and J lost 0 bases, with 10 bases between them. The length of the CDR3 is 16 residues. CDR3 amino acids: CASSLAGVPSTDTQYF. CDR3 DNA sequence: TGTGCCAGCAGCTTAGCGGGGGTTCCTAGCACAGATACGCAGTATTTT.

The gene calls are TRBV12-3 or TRBV12-4 and TRBJ1-3; 8 bases map to TRBD1. CDR3 length: 14 amino acids. Trimming removed 6 bases from V and 7 bases from J; junction bases left unmatched: 8. The CDR3 DNA is TGTGCCAGCAGCCCCGGACAGGGTTGGAACACCATATATTTT. This codes for CASSPGQGWNTIYF.

V gene TRBV29-1 combines with J gene TRBJ1-4, with TRBD1 matching 8 bases. The CDR3 consists of 13 residues. With V trimmed by 7 bases and J by 7 bases, 8 bases remained unmatched. Per the germline V gene, CDR1 is SQVTM and CDR2 is ANQGSEA. The chain's CDR3 is CSAGQGGGEKLFF. The CDR3 nucleotides are TGCAGCGCAGGACAGGGAGGAGGTGAAAAACTGTTTTTT. Full variable domain (remainder filled in from reference TRBV29-1 and TRBJ1-4): SAVISQKPSRDICQRGTSLTIQCQVDSQVTMMFWYRQQPGQSLTLIATANQGSEATYESGFVIDKFPISRPNLTFSTLTVSNMSPEDSSIYLCSAGQGGGEKLFFGSGTQLSVL.

V is TRBV12-3 or TRBV12-4 and J is TRBJ2-3; tentatively, D is TRBD1 or TRBD2 (5 bases each). The CDR3 loop spans 14 amino acids. V was cut by 1 base and J by 1 base, with 6 bases left in between. The CDR3 spells CASSLGGRTDTQYF. CDR3 DNA: TGTGCCAGCAGTTTAGGGGGACGCACAGATACGCAGTATTTT.

The V and J genes are TRBV29-1 and TRBJ2-1; 12 bases map to TRBD1. Losses at the gene ends were 6 bases for V and 7 bases for J; bases not matched to a gene: 7. Germline values: CDR1 SQVTM, CDR2 ANQGSEA. The CDR3 loop spans 14 amino acids. Here the CDR3 reads CSVSGTGGGNEQFF. The CDR3 DNA reads TGCAGCGTATCGGGGACAGGGGGCGGGAATGAGCAGTTCTTC.

The rearrangement joins TRBV11-2 to TRBJ2-5; D perhaps matches TRBD1 (6 bases). The ends were cut back, 3 bases at V and 6 bases at J, with 17 bases in the middle. The V gene's germline CDR1 is SGHAT and CDR2 FQNNGV. The CDR3 is 15 amino acids. Written as DNA, the CDR3 is TGTGCCAGCAGCTTGTCAAAGGGGGAGCGAAAGACCCAGTACTTC. It translates to CASSLSKGERKTQYF.

The gene calls are TRBV13 and TRBJ1-1; D might be TRBD1 (6 bases). From germline, CDR1 is PRHDT and CDR2 FYEKMQ (reference sequence). CDR3 length: 13 residues. V lost 5 bases and J lost 7, with 14 bases in between. The CDR3 DNA reads TGTGCCAGCAGCATCCGACAGGCCAGTGAAGCTTTCTTT. Its protein product is CASSIRQASEAFF.

This clonotype appeared once. The rearrangement joins TRBV5-1 to TRBJ1-1; no definite D call. This CDR3 contains 15 residues. V was clipped by 0 bases and J by 1 base, with 10 bases between them. CDR1 is SGHRS and CDR2 is YFSETQ in the germline V gene. The chain's CDR3 is CASSLGPTTNTEAFF. In DNA form, the CDR3 reads TGCGCCAGCAGCTTGGGTCCCACTACGAACACTGAAGCTTTCTTT.

CDR3 coding DNA: TGCGCCAGCAGCTTGGTGGACTATGGAGAGACCCAGTACTTC. Translation gives CASSLVDYGETQYF. The chain links TRBV5-1 to TRBJ2-5; a possible D gene is TRBD2 (6 bases). V lost 0 bases and J lost 4, with 10 bases in between. CDR1 is SGHRS and CDR2 is YFSETQ in the germline V gene. This CDR3 is 14 amino acids long. Full variable domain (rest looked up from reference TRBV5-1 and TRBJ2-5): KAGVTQTPRYLIKTRGQQVTLSCSPISGHRSVSWYQQTPGQGLQFLFEYFSETQRNKGNFPGRFSGRQFSNSRSEMNVSTLELGDSALYLCASSLVDYGETQYFGPGTRLLVL.

The genes are TRBV19 and TRBJ1-1; TRBD1 might be the D (5 bases). V lost 10 bases, J lost 10 bases, and 13 bases lay in between. CDR1 and CDR2 from the germline V gene are LNHDA and SQIVND (reference sequence). The CDR3 extends over 10 amino acids. CDR3 DNA: TGTGCCACTGGGGGAGCAAGAGCTTTCTTT. Translated, it gives CATGGARAFF.

The chain combines TRBV20-1 with TRBJ2-4; 9 bases line up with TRBD1. V dropped 4 bases and J dropped 6; count of bases not matched to a gene: 4. This CDR3 region has 13 residues. Germline V gene lookup returns CDR1 DFQATT and CDR2 SNEGSKA (reference sequence). The CDR3 loop reads CSAITGGVNIQYF. As DNA, the CDR3 is TGCAGTGCTATAACAGGGGGCGTAAACATTCAGTACTTC.

This sequence joins TRBV3-1 and TRBJ2-1; 10 bases match TRBD1. The V gene's germline CDR1 is LGHDT and CDR2 YNNKEL (reference sequence). V was clipped by 0 bases and J by 4 bases; unmatched bases: 6. The CDR3 is 17 residues long. In nucleotides, the CDR3 is TGTGCCAGCAGCCAAGATTGGACAGGGGGTTTATACAATGAGCAGTTCTTC. As protein: CASSQDWTGGLYNEQFF.

This clonotype was picked up one time. This chain uses TRBV20-1 with TRBJ2-3; 7 bases agree with TRBD2. The CDR3 has 14 residues. Germline V gene sequence: CDR1 DFQATT, CDR2 SNEGSKA (reference sequence). Trimming cost V 6 bases and J 4 bases; bases outside gene matches: 10. The CDR3, as DNA: TGCAGTGCCCATGGGGGGAGGGAAGCAGATACGCAGTATTTT. Its protein is CSAHGGREADTQYF.

This chain joins TRBV20-1 and TRBJ2-3; 9 bases map to TRBD2. The CDR3 sequence is 15 residues long. The V gene end was trimmed by 5 bases and the J gene end by 4 bases; junction bases not matched to a gene: 10. Germline assignment: CDR1 DFQATT and CDR2 SNEGSKA (reference sequence). The CDR3 loop reads CSAPLAGGFADTQYF. CDR3 sequence (DNA): TGCAGTGCTCCCTTGGCGGGGGGGTTCGCAGATACGCAGTATTTT.

The rearrangement uses TRBV2 and TRBJ2-5, with 8 bases fitting TRBD2. After removal of 3 bases from V and 5 bases from J, the junction contained 8 bases not matched to a gene. Germline CDR1 reads SNHLY; CDR2 reads FYNNEI. The CDR3 sequence is 15 residues long. CDR3 in DNA: TGTGCCAGCAGTGAGGGTCGGGGGGGCGCGGAGACCCAGTACTTC. This encodes CASSEGRGGAETQYF.